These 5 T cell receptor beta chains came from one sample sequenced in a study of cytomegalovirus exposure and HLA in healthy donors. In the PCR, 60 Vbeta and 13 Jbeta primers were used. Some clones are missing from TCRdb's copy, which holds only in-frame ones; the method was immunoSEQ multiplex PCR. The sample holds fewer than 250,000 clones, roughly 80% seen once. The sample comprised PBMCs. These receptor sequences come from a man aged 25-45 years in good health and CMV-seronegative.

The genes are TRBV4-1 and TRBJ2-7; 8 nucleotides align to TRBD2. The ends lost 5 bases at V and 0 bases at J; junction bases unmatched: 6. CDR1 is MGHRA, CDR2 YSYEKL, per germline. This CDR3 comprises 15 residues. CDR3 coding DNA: TGCGCCAGCAGCGCGCGGGGGGCCCCCTCCTACGAGCAGTACTTC. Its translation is CASSARGAPSYEQYF.

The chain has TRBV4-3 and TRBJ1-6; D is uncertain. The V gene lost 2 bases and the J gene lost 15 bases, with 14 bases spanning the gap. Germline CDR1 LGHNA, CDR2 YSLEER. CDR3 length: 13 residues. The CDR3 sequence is CASSQTRRAGLHF. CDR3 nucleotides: TGCGCCAGCAGCCAAACCAGGCGGGCAGGCCTCCACTTT.

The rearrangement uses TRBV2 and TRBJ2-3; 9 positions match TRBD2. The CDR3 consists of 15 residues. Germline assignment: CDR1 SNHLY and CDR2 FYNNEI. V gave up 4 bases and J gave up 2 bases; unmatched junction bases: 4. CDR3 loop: CASSGSGGTTDTQYF. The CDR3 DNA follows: TGTGCCAGCAGTGGCAGCGGGGGGACCACAGATACGCAGTATTTT.

The CDR3 DNA reads TGTGCCAGCAGCTTGGAGGACGAGCAGTACTTC. As protein: CASSLEDEQYF. V gene TRBV7-8 combines with J gene TRBJ2-7, with D possibly being TRBD2 (5 bases). Trimming removed 3 bases at V and 5 bases at J, with 5 bases between. The germline CDR1 and CDR2 sequences are SGHVS and FQNEAQ. The CDR3 loop spans 11 amino acids.

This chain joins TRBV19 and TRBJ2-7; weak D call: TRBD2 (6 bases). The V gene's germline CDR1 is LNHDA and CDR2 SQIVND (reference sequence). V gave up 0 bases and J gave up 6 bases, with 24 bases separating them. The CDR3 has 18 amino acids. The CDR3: CASSIDLLRGVTGGEQYF. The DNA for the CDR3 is TGTGCCAGTAGTATAGATCTTCTCCGCGGGGTTACTGGCGGCGAGCAGTACTTC. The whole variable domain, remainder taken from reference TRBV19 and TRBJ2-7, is DGGITQSPKYLFRKEGQNVTLSCEQNLNHDAMYWYRQDPGQGLRLIYYSQIVNDFQKGDIAEGYSVSREKKESFPLTVTSAQKNPTAFYLCASSIDLLRGVTGGEQYFGPGTRLTVT.